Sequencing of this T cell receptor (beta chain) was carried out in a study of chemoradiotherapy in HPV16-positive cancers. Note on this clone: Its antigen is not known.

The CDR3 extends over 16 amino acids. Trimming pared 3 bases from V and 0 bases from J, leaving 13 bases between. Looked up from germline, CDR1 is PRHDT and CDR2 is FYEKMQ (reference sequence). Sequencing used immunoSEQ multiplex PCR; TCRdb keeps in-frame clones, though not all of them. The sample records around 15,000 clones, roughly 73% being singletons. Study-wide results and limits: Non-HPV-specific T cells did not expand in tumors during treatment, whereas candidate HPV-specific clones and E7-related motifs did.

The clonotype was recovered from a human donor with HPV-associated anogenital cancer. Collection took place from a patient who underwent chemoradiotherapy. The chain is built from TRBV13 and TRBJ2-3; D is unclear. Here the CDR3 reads CASSLRQEWSTDTQYF. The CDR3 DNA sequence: TGTGCCAGCAGCTTGAGGCAGGAGTGGAGCACAGATACGCAGTATTTT. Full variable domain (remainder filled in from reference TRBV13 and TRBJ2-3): AAGVIQSPRHLIKEKRETATLKCYPIPRHDTVYWYQQGPGQDPQFLISFYEKMQSDKGSIPDRFSAQQFSDYHSELNMSSLELGDSALYFCASSLRQEWSTDTQYFGPGTRLTVL.